The 21 T cell receptor beta chains below were found in one sample sequenced in a study of neurological immune-mediated disorders. Time point reported: longitudinal time-point 2. TCRdb re-called the 5' RACE reads through MiXCR, storing one row per CDR3 protein. The data contain fewer than 40,000 distinct CDR3 sequences, about 13% of them singletons. The sequencing input was PBMCs. All receptors derive from a woman in her thirties or forties in good health.

This clonotype was recorded many times. As DNA, the CDR3 is TGCAGTGCTAGGGTAGCGACAGGGGTAGGGATCGAGCAGTACTTC. It translates to CSARVATGVGIEQYF. The J gene is TRBJ2-7, the V gene TRBV20-1, with 8 bases matching TRBD1. With V trimmed by 3 bases and J by 6 bases, 13 bases remained unmatched. Looked up from germline, CDR1 is DFQATT and CDR2 is SNEGSKA (reference sequence). The CDR3 sequence is 15 residues long.

In this sample, this clonotype turned up many times. The chain recombines TRBV5-1 with TRBJ2-5, with D perhaps TRBD1 or TRBD2 (5 bases each). V gave up 4 bases and J gave up 4 bases, with 14 bases separating them. Per the germline V gene, CDR1 is SGHRS and CDR2 is YFSETQ. The CDR3 spans 14 residues. The CDR3: CASSPSGTGETQYF. DNA for the CDR3: TGCGCCAGCAGCCCCTCGGGGACGGGAGAGACCCAGTACTTC.

This clonotype has at least ten counts. The CDR3 DNA reads TGTGCCAGCAGCCCCCGCTACGGGCTAGCGGGGGGCGGGGTGCAGTTCTTC. Amino acids: CASSPRYGLAGGGVQFF. The J gene is TRBJ2-1, the V gene TRBV11-2; the match to TRBD2 covers 11 bases. In germline, CDR1 is SGHAT, CDR2 FQNNGV. The V gene end was trimmed by 5 bases and the J gene end by 12 bases; junction bases not matched to a gene: 18. The CDR3 runs to 17 residues.

This clonotype was seen at least ten times. This chain connects TRBV4-1 to TRBJ1-5, with D possibly TRBD1 on 5 matching bases. CDR3 size: 20 residues. The germline V gene has CDR1 MGHRA and CDR2 YSYEKL. The germline V and J ends were trimmed by 1 base and 6 bases, with 28 bases remaining between them. CDR3 nucleotide sequence: TGCGCCAGCAGCCAAGGTCCGCTCCGGGGGGGTCTATTCGTCGGTCAGCCCCAGCATTTT. Translation: CASSQGPLRGGLFVGQPQHF.

This clonotype was observed at least ten times. This chain links TRBV5-6 with TRBJ1-5; D gene unclear. V lost 4 bases and J 2 bases, leaving 16 bases between the germline ends. CDR1 SGHDT and CDR2 YYEEEE come from the germline V gene. The CDR3 loop spans 16 amino acids. Here the CDR3 DNA reads TGTGCCAGCAGCCCGCGGTGGGGTAGGGGCAATCAGCCCCAGCATTTT. Protein product: CASSPRWGRGNQPQHF.

This clonotype was seen at least ten times. This chain uses TRBV20-1 with TRBJ1-1; no clear D. The CDR3 sequence is 13 residues long. Per the germline V gene, CDR1 is DFQATT and CDR2 is SNEGSKA (reference sequence). V lost 3 bases and J 0 bases, leaving 8 bases between the germline ends. The chain's CDR3 is CSASVNMNTEAFF. The CDR3 DNA reads as TGCAGTGCTAGCGTTAATATGAACACTGAAGCTTTCTTT.

This clonotype was counted at least ten times. This chain joins TRBV4-3 and TRBJ2-2, with D unclear. Germline-derived CDR1 and CDR2 are LGHNA and YSLEER. Deletions cut 4 bases from V and 6 bases from J, with 24 bases between. The CDR3 is 18 residues long. The CDR3 bases are TGCGCCAGCAGCCGGCGGATCGGAACCCTAGAGGTGGCCGGGGAGCTGTTTTTT. It yields the protein CASSRRIGTLEVAGELFF.

This clonotype showed up many times. J is TRBJ2-7 and V is TRBV12-5; 10 bases are a match to TRBD1. The CDR3 is 15 amino acids. Germline V gene sequence: CDR1 LGHNT, CDR2 FRNRAP. Trimming at V came to 6 bases and at J to 2 bases, leaving 7 bases not matched to a gene. The CDR3 here is CASGKGQGSPYEQYF. The CDR3 DNA sequence: TGTGCTAGTGGCAAGGGACAGGGGAGTCCCTACGAGCAGTACTTC.

In the case of this clonotype: One junction end disagrees with the germline gene, perhaps due to a read error. This sequence joins TRBV7-2 and TRBJ2-7, with 13 bases identical to TRBD2. This CDR3 comprises 15 residues. Germline assignment: CDR1 SGHTA and CDR2 FQGNSA. In DNA, the CDR3 is TGTGCCCGCAGCCCGGGACTAGCGGGACTCTACGAGCAGTACTTC. It translates to CARSPGLAGLYEQYF. Looking up the rest from reference TRBV7-2 and TRBJ2-7 gives the full variable domain: GAGVSQSPSNKVTEKGKDVELRCDPISGHTALYWYRQSLGQGLEFLIYFQGNSAPDKSGLPSDRFSAERTGGSVSTLTIQRTQQEDSAVYLCARSPGLAGLYEQYFGPGTRLTVT.

This clonotype occurred many times. This chain connects TRBV20-1 to TRBJ1-3; D remains ambiguous. The CDR3 sequence is 16 residues long. Germline loops: CDR1 DFQATT, CDR2 SNEGSKA (reference sequence). V was cut by 0 bases and J by 0 bases, with 12 bases left in between. The CDR3, as DNA: TGCAGTGCTAGAGATCCGAAGGTTAACTCTGGAAACACCATATATTTT. Protein sequence: CSARDPKVNSGNTIYF.

This clonotype came up many times. The CDR3 here is CASLGGNEQYF. CDR3 in DNA: TGTGCCAGCCTCGGCGGAAACGAGCAGTACTTC. This chain connects TRBV6-2 or TRBV6-3 to TRBJ2-7; D ambiguous. CDR1 and CDR2 from the germline V gene are MNHEY and SVGEGT. The CDR3 runs 11 residues. Trimming took off 8 bases at V and 5 bases at J, with 10 bases between the two ends.

This clonotype was seen many times. The chain uses TRBV5-1 and TRBJ1-1, with D uncertain. Germline CDR1 is SGHRS and CDR2 is YFSETQ. V lost 0 bases and J 3 bases, leaving 9 bases between the germline ends. This CDR3 has 14 residues. DNA of the CDR3: TGCGCCAGCAGCTTGGTGGGCGGATACACTGAAGCTTTCTTT. Residues: CASSLVGGYTEAFF. The full variable domain, rest sourced from reference TRBV5-1 and TRBJ1-1, is KAGVTQTPRYLIKTRGQQVTLSCSPISGHRSVSWYQQTPGQGLQFLFEYFSETQRNKGNFPGRFSGRQFSNSRSEMNVSTLELGDSALYLCASSLVGGYTEAFFGQGTRLTVV.

In this sample, this clonotype turned up many times. The chain links TRBV12-3 or TRBV12-4 to TRBJ2-7, with TRBD2 matching over 7 bases. J lost 0 bases, V lost 3 bases, and 2 bases had no gene match. This CDR3 has 14 amino acids. The CDR3 nucleotides are TGTGCCAGCAGTTTGGGCGGGAGCTCCTACGAGCAGTACTTC. Amino acids: CASSLGGSSYEQYF.

By frequency in the sample, this clonotype is medium-sized (0.01 to 0.1%). V is TRBV4-3 and J is TRBJ2-1, with D possibly matching TRBD2 (6 bases). Trimming took 0 bases from V and 4 from J, leaving 16 bases between them. CDR3 length equals 17 residues. CDR1 and CDR2 (germline): LGHNA, YSLEER. The CDR3 is CASSQDGASAGYNEQFF. The CDR3 DNA reads TGCGCCAGCAGCCAAGATGGGGCTAGTGCGGGGTACAATGAGCAGTTCTTC.

This clonotype came up many times. The rearrangement uses TRBV14 and TRBJ2-1; possibly TRBD1 for D (6 bases). The CDR3 runs 14 residues. The germline CDR1 and CDR2 sequences are SGHDN and FVKESK. The ends were cut back, 1 base at V and 6 bases at J, with 10 bases in the middle. In DNA form, the CDR3 reads TGTGCCAGCAGCCAAGGCCTCAGGGGCAATGAGCAGTTCTTC. Its protein product is CASSQGLRGNEQFF.

There are many counts of this clonotype. The V and J genes are TRBV5-1 and TRBJ1-1; D gene uncertain. This CDR3 has 13 amino acids. CDR1 is SGHRS, CDR2 YFSETQ, per germline. V lost 6 bases and J 1 base, leaving 10 bases between the germline ends. This chain's CDR3 is CASTIGRNTEAFF. The DNA for the CDR3 is TGCGCCAGCACCATTGGCAGGAACACTGAAGCTTTCTTT.

This clonotype was observed many times. The rearrangement uses TRBV29-1 and TRBJ1-1; 7 bases map to TRBD1. This CDR3 is built from 13 residues. The germline gives CDR1 SQVTM, CDR2 ANQGSEA. V lost 6 bases and J lost 0; bases outside the gene matches: 4. CDR3 in DNA: TGCAGCGTGACGACAGGGATGAACACTGAAGCTTTCTTT. As protein: CSVTTGMNTEAFF.

This clonotype was detected ten times or more. The chain combines TRBV5-1 with TRBJ2-7; D is tentatively TRBD1 or TRBD2 (6 bases each). CDR3 length equals 14 residues. Trimming left V 4 bases short and J 3 bases short, with 14 bases between. Germline-derived CDR1 and CDR2 are SGHRS and YFSETQ. In DNA form, the CDR3 reads TGCGCCAGCAGCGGGGGGACAAGTGGCTACGAGCAGTACTTC. Its translation: CASSGGTSGYEQYF.

This clonotype was counted many times. In nucleotides, the CDR3 is TGTGCCATCAGTGAGACACCGGGACAGGGTCGGGAGACCCAGTACTTC. This sequence encodes CAISETPGQGRETQYF. The rearrangement joins TRBV10-3 to TRBJ2-5, with 9 bases matching TRBD1. Trimming cost V 2 bases and J 5 bases; bases outside gene matches: 9. Germline V lookup: CDR1 ENHRY, CDR2 SYGVKD. The CDR3 is 16 amino acids.

This clonotype was seen at least ten times. The chain uses TRBV5-1 and TRBJ2-1; D remains ambiguous. The ends were cut back, 4 bases at V and 3 bases at J, with 20 bases in the middle. Germline CDR1 and CDR2: SGHRS and YFSETQ. This CDR3 has 17 residues. CDR3 sequence (DNA): TGCGCCAGCAGCCCTAGATTGTTACGGCGGAACTACAATGAGCAGTTCTTC. Its translation is CASSPRLLRRNYNEQFF.

This clonotype was counted at least ten times. The rearrangement uses TRBV19 and TRBJ2-1; D is unresolved. CDR3 size: 13 residues. The germline V and J ends were trimmed by 6 bases and 5 bases, with 11 bases remaining between them. Germline loops: CDR1 LNHDA, CDR2 SQIVND (reference sequence). CDR3 DNA: TGTGCCAGTAGCTCTCTCGGCGACAATGAGCAGTTCTTC. This codes for CASSSLGDNEQFF. Full variable domain (outside the CDR3, taken from reference TRBV19 and TRBJ2-1): DGGITQSPKYLFRKEGQNVTLSCEQNLNHDAMYWYRQDPGQGLRLIYYSQIVNDFQKGDIAEGYSVSREKKESFPLTVTSAQKNPTAFYLCASSSLGDNEQFFGPGTRLTVL.